These T cell receptor beta chains were read from a single sample in a study of blood T cell repertoires in COVID-19. Profiled with immunoSEQ multiplex PCR; TCRdb holds only in-frame clones, not every one. The profile shows about 380,000 clones, 85% of them singletons. The sample comprised peripheral blood. The receptors were sampled from a young woman with acute or convalescent COVID-19. CDR3s include the opening cysteine and the closing phenylalanine or tryptophan. The D gene is left open where the match is weak. Rows may omit the clone size; those that give it use once, few, many or a size class.

J	size	D	V	CDR3	DNA
TRBJ1-5	NA	NA	TRBV5-6	CASSSLGRTSNQPQHF	TGTGCCAGCAGTTCCCTTGGACGGACAAGCAATCAGCCCCAGCATTTT
TRBJ1-1	NA	NA	TRBV10-1	CASSETTGQTGEAFF	TGCGCCAGCAGTGAGACTACAGGACAGACTGGTGAAGCTTTCTTT
TRBJ1-1	NA	TRBD1	TRBV12-5	CASVRAGGVGTEAFF	TGTGCTAGTGTCCGAGCAGGGGGCGTTGGAACTGAAGCTTTCTTT
TRBJ1-6	few	TRBD1	TRBV6-6	CASSYGQGHNSPLHF	TGTGCCAGCAGTTACGGACAGGGTCATAATTCACCCCTCCACTTT
TRBJ2-4	NA	TRBD1	TRBV28	CASSEWTGRAKNIQYF	TGTGCCAGCAGTGAGTGGACAGGGCGAGCCAAAAACATTCAGTACTTC
TRBJ1-2	NA	NA	TRBV28	CASSPAGDRGGGYTF	TGTGCCAGCAGCCCGGCGGGGGATAGGGGGGGTGGCTACACCTTC
TRBJ2-2	NA	TRBD1	TRBV12-5	CASVRGQATNTGELFF	TGTGCTAGTGTCCGGGGACAGGCAACAAACACCGGGGAGCTGTTTTTT
TRBJ2-2	NA	NA	TRBV7-8	CASSLWGENTGELFF	TGTGCCAGCAGCCTTTGGGGGGAAAACACCGGGGAGCTGTTTTTT
TRBJ1-1	NA	TRBD1	TRBV11-2	CASSTYRGTDTEAFF	TGTGCCAGCAGCACATACAGGGGGACGGACACTGAAGCTTTCTTT
TRBJ1-4	NA	NA	TRBV12-3/TRBV12-4	CASSADSEKLFF	TGTGCCAGCAGCGCCGACAGTGAAAAACTGTTTTTT
TRBJ2-7	NA	TRBD1	TRBV2	CASSQQGATGEQYF	TGTGCCAGCAGTCAACAGGGGGCGACAGGCGAGCAGTACTTC
TRBJ1-6	NA	TRBD1	TRBV24-1	CATSQYRDRASPLHF	TGTGCCACCAGTCAATACCGGGACAGGGCTTCACCCCTCCACTTT
TRBJ1-1	NA	TRBD1	TRBV5-1	CASSFGGQETEAFF	TGCGCCAGCAGCTTTGGGGGACAGGAAACTGAAGCTTTCTTT
TRBJ2-1	NA	NA	TRBV2	CAGLELRNEQFF	TGTGCCGGCCTAGAGCTCCGAAATGAGCAGTTCTTC
TRBJ1-4	NA	NA	TRBV5-8	CASRHDIKLFF	TGTGCCAGCAGACATGATATCAAACTGTTTTTT
TRBJ2-3	NA	TRBD1	TRBV30	CAWSVTGATQYF	TGTGCCTGGAGTGTTACAGGGGCTACGCAGTATTTT
TRBJ2-7	NA	NA	TRBV7-8	CASSSSGEQYF	TGTGCCAGCAGCTCCTCAGGCGAGCAGTACTTC
TRBJ1-4	NA	TRBD1	TRBV28	CASSPDRVVDEKLFF	TGTGCCAGCAGTCCCGACAGGGTTGTTGATGAAAAACTGTTTTTT
TRBJ1-2	few	NA	TRBV28	CATSILNQANYGYTF	TGTGCCACCTCTATCCTCAACCAAGCTAACTATGGCTACACCTTC
TRBJ2-1	NA	NA	TRBV9	CASSLGTTHNEQFF	TGTGCCAGCAGCCTCGGGACAACCCACAATGAGCAGTTCTTC
TRBJ1-1	NA	TRBD1	TRBV18	CASSPLEGADTEAFF	TGTGCCAGCTCACCACTGGAGGGGGCGGACACTGAAGCTTTCTTT
TRBJ1-5	few	NA	TRBV12-5	CASTTADGQPQHF	TGTGCTAGTACTACGGCGGATGGCCAGCCCCAGCATTTT
TRBJ2-1	NA	NA	TRBV27	CASSLSGSHGQFF	TGTGCCAGCAGTTTATCGGGCTCTCATGGGCAGTTCTTC
TRBJ1-1	once	NA	TRBV6-5	CASLAQGRNEAFF	TGTGCCAGCTTAGCCCAGGGAAGAAATGAAGCTTTCTTT
TRBJ1-2	NA	NA	TRBV7-2	CASSPDSLNYGYTF	TGTGCCAGCAGCCCAGACAGTCTTAACTATGGCTACACCTTC
TRBJ1-1	NA	NA	TRBV3-1/TRBV3-2	CASTRDYTEAFF	TGTGCCAGCACGAGGGATTACACTGAAGCTTTCTTT
TRBJ2-2	NA	NA	TRBV6-5	CASIRPGSGELFF	TGTGCCAGCATCAGACCGGGGTCCGGGGAGCTGTTTTTT
TRBJ1-2	NA	TRBD1	TRBV10-3	CAISETGVRGYTF	TGTGCCATCAGTGAGACAGGGGTAAGGGGCTACACCTTC
TRBJ1-1	NA	NA	TRBV27	CASSLTQFWEITEAFF	TGTGCCAGCAGTTTAACTCAATTTTGGGAGATCACTGAAGCTTTCTTT
TRBJ1-1	few	TRBD1	TRBV14	CASSQGVGGRTEAFF	TGTGCCAGCAGCCAAGGCGTAGGGGGCAGAACTGAAGCTTTCTTT
TRBJ2-2	NA	NA	TRBV7-8	CASSSRHNGELFF	TGTGCCAGCAGCTCCCGACACAACGGGGAGCTGTTTTTT
TRBJ2-7	NA	NA	TRBV12-3/TRBV12-4	CASRSGVVYEQYF	TGTGCCAGCAGGTCGGGAGTTGTCTACGAGCAGTACTTC
TRBJ1-5	NA	NA	TRBV5-1	CASSPSGYDQPQHF	TGCGCCAGCAGCCCCTCGGGGTACGACCAGCCCCAGCATTTT
TRBJ1-2	NA	NA	TRBV5-6	CASSLGTTHGYTF	TGTGCCAGCAGCTTGGGGACAACACATGGCTACACCTTC
TRBJ1-4	NA	NA	TRBV5-1	CASSLSTSPGEKLFF	TGCGCCAGCAGCTTGTCTACCTCCCCAGGGGAAAAACTGTTTTTT
TRBJ2-7	NA	TRBD1	TRBV7-7	CASSLGRDRVTDEQYF	TGTGCCAGCAGCTTGGGACGGGACAGGGTAACCGACGAGCAGTACTTC
TRBJ1-4	NA	NA	TRBV19	CASSLIPTNEKLFF	TGTGCCAGTAGTTTAATTCCAACTAATGAAAAACTGTTTTTT
TRBJ1-5	NA	NA	TRBV19	CASSIDGSNSNQPQHF	TGTGCCAGTAGTATAGACGGGTCAAATAGCAATCAGCCCCAGCATTTT
TRBJ2-2	NA	TRBD2	TRBV2	CASTTSGGGTGELFF	TGTGCCAGCACGACTAGCGGGGGGGGGACCGGGGAGCTGTTTTTT
TRBJ2-3	once	TRBD2	TRBV5-1	CASSRLAPPDTQYF	TGCGCCAGCAGCCGACTAGCCCCGCCAGATACGCAGTATTTT
TRBJ1-4	few	TRBD1	TRBV12-5	CASALQGRTNEKLFF	TGTGCTAGTGCCCTACAGGGGCGCACTAATGAAAAACTGTTTTTT
TRBJ2-1	NA	NA	TRBV12-5	CASGRTVYNEQFF	TGTGCTAGTGGTCGAACAGTCTACAATGAGCAGTTCTTC
TRBJ2-7	NA	NA	TRBV10-3	CAISEGGEIWGEQYF	TGTGCCATCAGTGAGGGAGGGGAGATTTGGGGCGAGCAGTACTTC
TRBJ1-2	NA	TRBD1	TRBV5-1	CASSLTRDRGRGYTF	TGCGCCAGCAGCTTGACCCGGGACAGGGGGAGAGGCTACACCTTC
TRBJ2-3	NA	NA	TRBV5-4	CASRSTTGFSDTQYF	TGTGCCAGCAGATCCACGACGGGGTTTTCCGATACGCAGTATTTT
TRBJ1-6	NA	TRBD1	TRBV10-3	CAISYRGDNSPLHF	TGTGCCATCAGCTACAGGGGCGATAATTCACCCCTCCACTTT
TRBJ1-6	few	NA	TRBV6-4	CASSDSPGNSPLHF	TGTGCCAGCAGTGACTCTCCAGGGAATTCACCCCTCCACTTT
TRBJ2-2	NA	TRBD1	TRBV5-1	CASSSGQTGELFF	TGCGCCAGCAGCTCGGGACAGACCGGGGAGCTGTTTTTT
TRBJ2-3	NA	NA	TRBV6-1	CASSEAAGESDTQYF	TGTGCCAGCAGTGAGGCGGCAGGGGAGTCAGATACGCAGTATTTT
TRBJ2-1	NA	NA	TRBV5-1	CASSSSTDSTYNEQFF	TGCGCCAGCAGCTCTTCAACGGACTCTACGTACAATGAGCAGTTCTTC
TRBJ2-1	NA	TRBD2	TRBV19	CASSSRTSQNEQFF	TGTGCCAGTAGTTCAAGGACTAGCCAGAATGAGCAGTTCTTC
TRBJ1-4	NA	TRBD1	TRBV9	CASSPSYGTGYGEKLFF	TGTGCCAGCAGCCCAAGTTACGGGACAGGGTACGGGGAAAAACTGTTTTTT
TRBJ1-6	NA	NA	TRBV15	CATSGGEAGGNSPLHF	TGTGCCACCAGCGGGGGTGAGGCAGGAGGGAATTCACCCCTCCACTTT
TRBJ2-7	NA	NA	TRBV6-5	CASIRSGGLYEQYF	TGTGCCAGTATCCGGTCGGGGGGCCTCTACGAGCAGTACTTC
TRBJ2-2	few	NA	TRBV6-4	CASSDKGSAGELFF	TGTGCCAGCAGTGACAAGGGGTCGGCCGGGGAGCTGTTTTTT